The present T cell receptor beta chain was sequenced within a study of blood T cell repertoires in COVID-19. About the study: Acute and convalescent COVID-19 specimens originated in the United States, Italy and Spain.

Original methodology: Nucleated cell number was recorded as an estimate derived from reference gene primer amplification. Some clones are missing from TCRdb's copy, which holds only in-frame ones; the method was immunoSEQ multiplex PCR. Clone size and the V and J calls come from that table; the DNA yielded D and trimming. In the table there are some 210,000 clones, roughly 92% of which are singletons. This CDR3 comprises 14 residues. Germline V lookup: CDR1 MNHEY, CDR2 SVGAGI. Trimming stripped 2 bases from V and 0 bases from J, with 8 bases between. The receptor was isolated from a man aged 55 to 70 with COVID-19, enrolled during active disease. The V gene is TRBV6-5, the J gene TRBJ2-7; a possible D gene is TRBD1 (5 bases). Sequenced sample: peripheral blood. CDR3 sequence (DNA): TGTGCCAGCAGTTACGACAGAGACTCCTACGAGCAGTACTTC. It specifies CASSYDRDSYEQYF.